Listed here are 8 T cell receptor beta chains from one sample, sequenced in a study of blood T cells in healthy people across ages. The authors ran a second PCR of roughly 6 to 11 cycles using a sample-barcoded 5' primer and a J-beta primer mix. TCRdb itself ran the 5' RACE reads through MiXCR, one entry per CDR3 protein. This sample yields around 940,000 distinct CDR3 sequences, of which roughly 51% are seen a single time; around 21% belongs to the top ten. The sequencing input was blood. These TCRs come from a woman in her fifties or sixties in good health.

This chain links TRBV6-5 with TRBJ1-4; D is undetermined. Germline V lookup: CDR1 MNHEY, CDR2 SVGAGI. Trimming removed 2 bases from V and 3 bases from J, with 7 bases in between. CDR3 length equals 14 residues. The CDR3 DNA reads TGTGCCAGCAGTTACCGGGGTGCTAATGAAAAACTGTTTTTT. This gives the protein CASSYRGANEKLFF.

V usage is TRBV7-3 and J usage is TRBJ2-5, with D possibly TRBD2 on 6 matching bases. The CDR3 sequence is 17 residues long. V lost 5 bases and J lost 2, with 21 bases in between. CDR1 and CDR2 from the germline V gene are SGHTA and FQGTGA. CDR3 amino acids: CASSPRLAGGQQETQYF. CDR3 nucleotides: TGTGCCAGCAGCCCGCGCTTGGCAGGAGGGCAACAAGAGACCCAGTACTTC. The full variable domain, completed using reference TRBV7-3 and TRBJ2-5, is GAGVSQTPSNKVTEKGKYVELRCDPISGHTALYWYRQSLGQGPEFLIYFQGTGAADDSGLPNDRFFAVRPEGSVSTLKIQRTERGDSAVYLCASSPRLAGGQQETQYFGPGTRLLVL.

The J gene is TRBJ2-5, the V gene TRBV24-1; the D call may be TRBD1 or TRBD2 (5 bases each). CDR1 KGHDR and CDR2 SFDVKD come from the germline V gene. This CDR3 comprises 13 residues. The germline V and J ends were trimmed by 4 bases and 11 bases, with 16 bases remaining between them. CDR3 in amino acids: CATSESAVGEQYF. The CDR3 nucleotides read TGTGCCACCAGTGAGAGCGCAGTAGGGGAGCAGTACTTC.

The chain's CDR3 is CAGTWTSVYEQFF. CDR3 coding DNA: TGTGCGGGGACCTGGACTAGCGTATATGAGCAGTTCTTC. V usage is TRBV30 and J usage is TRBJ2-1; 9 bases fit TRBD2. The CDR3 spans 13 residues. The germline CDR1 and CDR2 sequences are GTSNPN and SVGIG (reference sequence).

This sequence joins TRBV7-3 and TRBJ2-1; TRBD2 agrees at 9 bases. CDR1 and CDR2 from the germline V gene are SGHTA and FQGTGA. Germline trimming cut 2 bases from V and 5 bases from J; bases unmatched to any gene: 10. The CDR3 is 17 amino acids. CDR3 protein: CASSLFTSGLGNNEQFF. The CDR3 nucleotides read TGTGCCAGCAGCTTATTTACTAGCGGGTTAGGGAACAATGAGCAGTTCTTC. Together with reference TRBV7-3 and TRBJ2-1, the CDR3 gives the full variable domain: GAGVSQTPSNKVTEKGKYVELRCDPISGHTALYWYRQSLGQGPEFLIYFQGTGAADDSGLPNDRFFAVRPEGSVSTLKIQRTERGDSAVYLCASSLFTSGLGNNEQFFGPGTRLTVL.

The chain is built from TRBV20-1 and TRBJ2-1; no reliable D call. The germline V and J ends were trimmed by 6 bases and 8 bases, with 5 bases remaining between them. There are 9 residues in the CDR3. In germline, CDR1 is DFQATT, CDR2 SNEGSKA (reference sequence). The CDR3 DNA reads TGCAGTGCATCCGATGAGCAGTTCTTC. Translating gives CSASDEQFF.

This clonotype appeared a few times. The gene calls are TRBV20-1 and TRBJ2-7; 9 nucleotides line up with TRBD2. CDR3 length equals 14 residues. Germline CDR1 DFQATT, CDR2 SNEGSKA (reference sequence). With 4 bases clipped from V and 3 bases from J, the junction kept 7 bases outside the gene matches. CDR3 nucleotide sequence: TGCAGTGCTACGACCGGGACTAGCTTCTACGAGCAGTACTTC. The encoded protein is CSATTGTSFYEQYF.

This chain connects TRBV5-1 to TRBJ1-2; D possibly corresponds to TRBD1 (6 bases). CDR1 is SGHRS, CDR2 YFSETQ, per germline. V lost 0 bases and J 4 bases, leaving 13 bases between the germline ends. CDR3 length: 15 residues. The CDR3 DNA follows: TGCGCCAGCAGCTTGGTGTTTAGGGGGGGCTATGGCTACACCTTC. Its protein product is CASSLVFRGGYGYTF.